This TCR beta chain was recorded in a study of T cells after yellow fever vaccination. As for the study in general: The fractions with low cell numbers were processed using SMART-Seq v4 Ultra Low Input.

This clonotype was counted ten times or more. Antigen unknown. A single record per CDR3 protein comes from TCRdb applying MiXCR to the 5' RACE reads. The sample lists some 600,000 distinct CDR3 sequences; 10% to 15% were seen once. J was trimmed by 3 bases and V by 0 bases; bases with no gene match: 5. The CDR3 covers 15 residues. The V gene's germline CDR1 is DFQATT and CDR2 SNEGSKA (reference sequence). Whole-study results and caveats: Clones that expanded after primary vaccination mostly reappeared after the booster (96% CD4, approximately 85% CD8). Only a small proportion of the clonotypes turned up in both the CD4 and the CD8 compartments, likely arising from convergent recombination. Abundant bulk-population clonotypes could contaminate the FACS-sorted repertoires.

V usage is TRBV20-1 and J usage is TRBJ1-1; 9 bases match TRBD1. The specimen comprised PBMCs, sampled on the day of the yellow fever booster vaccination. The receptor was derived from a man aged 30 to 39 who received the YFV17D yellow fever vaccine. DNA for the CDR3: TGCAGTGCTAGAGATCAGGGACAGGGACACACTGAAGCTTTCTTT. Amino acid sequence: CSARDQGQGHTEAFF.